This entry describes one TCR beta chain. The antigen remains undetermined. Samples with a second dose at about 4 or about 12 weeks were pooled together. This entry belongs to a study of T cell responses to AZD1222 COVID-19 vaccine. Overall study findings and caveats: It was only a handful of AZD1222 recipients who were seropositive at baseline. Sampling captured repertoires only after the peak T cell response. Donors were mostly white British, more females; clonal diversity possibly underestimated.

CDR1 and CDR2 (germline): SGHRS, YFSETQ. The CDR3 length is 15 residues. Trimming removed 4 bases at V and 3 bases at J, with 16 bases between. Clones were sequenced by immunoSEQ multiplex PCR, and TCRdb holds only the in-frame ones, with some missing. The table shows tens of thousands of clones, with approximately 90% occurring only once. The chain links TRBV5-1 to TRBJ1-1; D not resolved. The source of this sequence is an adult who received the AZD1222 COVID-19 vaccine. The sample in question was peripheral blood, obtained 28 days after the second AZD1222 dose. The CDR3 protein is CASSVGLGRDTEAFF. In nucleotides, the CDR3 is TGCGCCAGCAGCGTCGGCCTGGGAAGAGACACTGAAGCTTTCTTT. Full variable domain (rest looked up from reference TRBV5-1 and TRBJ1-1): KAGVTQTPRYLIKTRGQQVTLSCSPISGHRSVSWYQQTPGQGLQFLFEYFSETQRNKGNFPGRFSGRQFSNSRSEMNVSTLELGDSALYLCASSVGLGRDTEAFFGQGTRLTVV.